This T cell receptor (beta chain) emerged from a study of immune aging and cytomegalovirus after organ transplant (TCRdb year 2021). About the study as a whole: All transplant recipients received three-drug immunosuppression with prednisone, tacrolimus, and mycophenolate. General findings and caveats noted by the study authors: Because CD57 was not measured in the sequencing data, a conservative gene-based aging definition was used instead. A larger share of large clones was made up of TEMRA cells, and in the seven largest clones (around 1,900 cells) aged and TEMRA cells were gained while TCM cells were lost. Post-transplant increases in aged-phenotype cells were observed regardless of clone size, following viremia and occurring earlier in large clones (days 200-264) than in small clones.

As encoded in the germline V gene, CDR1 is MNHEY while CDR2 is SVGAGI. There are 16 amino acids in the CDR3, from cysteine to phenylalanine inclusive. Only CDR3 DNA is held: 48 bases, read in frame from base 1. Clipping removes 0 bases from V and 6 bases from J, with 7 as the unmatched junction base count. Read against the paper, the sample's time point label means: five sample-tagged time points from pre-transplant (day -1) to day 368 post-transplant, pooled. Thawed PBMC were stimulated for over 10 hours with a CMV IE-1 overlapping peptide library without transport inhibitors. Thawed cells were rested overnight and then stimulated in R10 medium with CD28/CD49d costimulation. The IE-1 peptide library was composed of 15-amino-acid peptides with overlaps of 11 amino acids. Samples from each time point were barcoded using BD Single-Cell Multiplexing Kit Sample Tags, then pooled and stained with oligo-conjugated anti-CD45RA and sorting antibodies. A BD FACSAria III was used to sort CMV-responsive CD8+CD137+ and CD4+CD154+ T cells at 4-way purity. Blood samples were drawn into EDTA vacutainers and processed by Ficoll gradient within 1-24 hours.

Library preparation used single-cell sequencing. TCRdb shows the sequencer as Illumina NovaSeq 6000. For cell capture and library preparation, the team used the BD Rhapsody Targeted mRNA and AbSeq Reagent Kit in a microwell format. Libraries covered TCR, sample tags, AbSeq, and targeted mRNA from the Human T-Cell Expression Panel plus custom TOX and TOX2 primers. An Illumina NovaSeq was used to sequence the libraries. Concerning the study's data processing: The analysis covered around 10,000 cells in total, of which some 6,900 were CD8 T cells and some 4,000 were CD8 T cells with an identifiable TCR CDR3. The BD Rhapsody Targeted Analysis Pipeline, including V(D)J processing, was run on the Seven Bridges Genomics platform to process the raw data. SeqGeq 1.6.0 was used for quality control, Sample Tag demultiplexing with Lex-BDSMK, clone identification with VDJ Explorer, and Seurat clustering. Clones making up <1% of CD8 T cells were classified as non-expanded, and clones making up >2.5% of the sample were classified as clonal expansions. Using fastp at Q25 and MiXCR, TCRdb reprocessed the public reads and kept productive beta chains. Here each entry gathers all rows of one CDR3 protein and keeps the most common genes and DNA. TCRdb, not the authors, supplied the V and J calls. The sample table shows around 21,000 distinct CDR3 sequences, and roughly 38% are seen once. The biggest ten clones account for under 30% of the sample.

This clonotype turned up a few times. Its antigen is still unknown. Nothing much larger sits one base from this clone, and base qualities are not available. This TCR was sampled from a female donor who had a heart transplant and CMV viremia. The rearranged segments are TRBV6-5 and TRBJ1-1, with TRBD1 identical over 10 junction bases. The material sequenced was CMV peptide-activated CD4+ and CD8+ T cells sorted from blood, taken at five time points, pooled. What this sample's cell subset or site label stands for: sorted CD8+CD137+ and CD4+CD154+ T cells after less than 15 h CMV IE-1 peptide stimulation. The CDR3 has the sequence CASSYSKKTGGPEAFF. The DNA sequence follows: TGTGCCAGCAGTTACTCGAAAAAGACAGGGGGCCCTGAAGCTTTCTTT.